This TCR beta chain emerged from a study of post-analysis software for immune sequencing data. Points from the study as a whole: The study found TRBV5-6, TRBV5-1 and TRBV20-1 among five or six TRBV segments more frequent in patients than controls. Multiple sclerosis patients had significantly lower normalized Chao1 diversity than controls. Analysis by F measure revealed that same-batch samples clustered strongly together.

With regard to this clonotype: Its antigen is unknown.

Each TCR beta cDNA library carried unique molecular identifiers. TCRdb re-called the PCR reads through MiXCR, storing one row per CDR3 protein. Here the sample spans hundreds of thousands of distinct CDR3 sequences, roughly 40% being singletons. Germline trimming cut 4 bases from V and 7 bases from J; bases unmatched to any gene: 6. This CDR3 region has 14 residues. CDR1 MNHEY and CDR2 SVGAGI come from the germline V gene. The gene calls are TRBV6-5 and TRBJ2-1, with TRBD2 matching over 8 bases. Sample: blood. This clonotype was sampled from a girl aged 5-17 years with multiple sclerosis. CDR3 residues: CASSLSASGNEQFF. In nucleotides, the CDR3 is TGTGCCAGCAGTTTGTCGGCTAGCGGGAATGAGCAGTTCTTC.